This entry lists 15 T cell receptor beta chains sequenced from one sample in a study of T-cell memory formation after mild COVID-19. Each CDR3 protein gets one entry after TCRdb re-called the 5' RACE reads with MiXCR. Among fewer than 150,000 distinct CDR3 sequences, around 15% were seen once, and the ten largest hold around 27%. Material for sequencing was PBMCs or a T cell subset sorted from them (not recorded which). These receptors came from an adult woman who had mild COVID-19 (a few samples of this study predate the infection). Cell type and time point are not known.

This clonotype has just a few counts. This sequence joins TRBV28 and TRBJ1-4; D might be TRBD1 (6 bases). The germline V and J ends were trimmed by 3 bases and 8 bases, with 13 bases remaining between them. Germline loops: CDR1 MDHEN, CDR2 SYDVKM. This CDR3 has 14 residues. The CDR3 here is CASSFGPQGEKLFF. Here the CDR3 DNA reads TGTGCCAGCAGTTTCGGGCCCCAGGGGGAAAAACTGTTTTTT.

The V gene is TRBV20-1, the J gene TRBJ2-2; TRBD2 might be the D (7 bases). V was clipped by 6 bases and J by 6 bases, with 11 bases between them. The CDR3 consists of 12 residues. Germline CDR1 is DFQATT and CDR2 is SNEGSKA (reference sequence). The CDR3 coding sequence is TGCAGTGCCTCGGGGGGCTCCGGGGAGCTGTTTTTT. Translated, it gives CSASGGSGELFF.

The J gene is TRBJ2-7, the V gene TRBV12-3 or TRBV12-4; D is possibly TRBD1 (5 bases). V was shortened by 4 bases and J by 3 bases, with 13 bases between the two germline ends. The CDR3 extends over 14 amino acids. The CDR3 is CASSSGWKDYEQYF. CDR3 coding DNA: TGTGCCAGCAGTTCAGGGTGGAAAGACTACGAGCAGTACTTC.

The V and J genes are TRBV12-3 or TRBV12-4 and TRBJ1-3, with D unresolved. Trimming took off 11 bases at V and 0 bases at J, with 11 bases between the two ends. CDR3 length: 13 amino acids. CDR3 sequence (DNA): TGTGCCGGTTCAGGAAGCTCTGGAAACACCATATATTTT. It is translated as CAGSGSSGNTIYF.

This clonotype has ten or more counts. The chain couples TRBV20-1 to TRBJ2-1, with 12 bases fitting TRBD2. This CDR3 has 14 amino acids. CDR1 and CDR2 from the germline V gene are DFQATT and SNEGSKA (reference sequence). V dropped 4 bases and J dropped 3; count of bases not matched to a gene: 1. The CDR3 DNA reads TGCAGTGCTACGGGACTAGCGGGCTACAATGAGCAGTTCTTC. The encoded protein is CSATGLAGYNEQFF.

This chain links TRBV15 with TRBJ2-1, with 7 bases that match TRBD2. J lost 8 bases, V lost 0 bases, and 7 bases had no gene match. This CDR3 spans 15 amino acids. Germline V gives CDR1 LNHNV, CDR2 YYDKDF (reference sequence). CDR3 sequence: CATSRDRASGDEQFF. CDR3 sequence (DNA): TGTGCCACCAGCAGAGATAGGGCTAGCGGCGATGAGCAGTTCTTC.

CDR3 protein: CASRGGSGGEQFF. CDR3 DNA: TGTGCCAGCAGGGGTGGTAGCGGAGGTGAGCAGTTCTTC. The rearrangement links TRBV12-3 or TRBV12-4 to TRBJ2-1, with TRBD2 as a possible D gene (6 bases). The CDR3 is made up of 13 amino acids. The germline V and J ends were trimmed by 6 bases and 9 bases, with 15 bases remaining between them.

This clonotype was counted many times. This chain links TRBV12-3 or TRBV12-4 with TRBJ2-7; TRBD1 agrees at 10 bases. The junction had 10 bases not matched to a gene; V was cut back by 5 bases and J by 6 bases. The CDR3 spans 15 residues. The CDR3 coding sequence is TGTGCCAGCAGTGAGACAGGGGGCGTCTCTGGCGAGCAGTACTTC. It translates to CASSETGGVSGEQYF.

The genes are TRBV5-1 and TRBJ2-7, with D hard to call. The CDR3 runs to 15 residues. V lost 1 base and J lost 0, with 11 bases in between. Looked up from germline, CDR1 is SGHRS and CDR2 is YFSETQ. In nucleotides, the CDR3 is TGCGCCAGCAGCTTGTTGGGCTGGAGCTCCTACGAGCAGTACTTC. Its translation: CASSLLGWSSYEQYF.

The table lists this clonotype with a few counts. CDR3 sequence reads: CASSPGLSSYEQYF. The CDR3 bases are TGTGCCAGCAGTCCGGGCCTGAGCTCCTACGAGCAGTACTTC. The J gene is TRBJ2-7, the V gene TRBV27; D gene uncertain. This CDR3 has 14 amino acids. V lost 5 bases and J lost 0, with 11 bases in between. CDR1 and CDR2 (germline): MNHEY, SMNVEV (reference sequence).

This clonotype was picked up a small number of times. The rearrangement joins TRBV20-1 to TRBJ2-7, with D tentatively TRBD1 (5 bases). Germline V lookup: CDR1 DFQATT, CDR2 SNEGSKA (reference sequence). There are 16 residues in the CDR3. V dropped 0 bases and J dropped 3 bases, with 18 bases sitting between them. CDR3 amino acids: CSARDMIDSTDYEQYF. The CDR3 DNA follows: TGCAGTGCTAGAGATATGATAGACAGTACAGACTACGAGCAGTACTTC.

This clonotype was seen more than once but under ten times. The CDR3 sequence: CASSDPYSPLHF. DNA of the CDR3: TGCGCCAGCAGCGATCCCTATTCACCCCTCCACTTT. This chain joins TRBV4-1 and TRBJ1-6; D gene unclear. V was pared by 5 bases and J by 8 bases, with 7 bases between. Per the germline V gene, CDR1 is MGHRA and CDR2 is YSYEKL. This CDR3 contains 12 residues.

V usage is TRBV11-3 and J usage is TRBJ2-5; the D gene could be TRBD1 or TRBD2 (7 bases each). Germline CDR1 reads SGHNT; CDR2 reads YENEEA. Trimming cost V 3 bases and J 0 bases, with 17 bases left between them. The CDR3 is 17 residues long. The CDR3 spells CASSLGGTALYQETQYF. DNA for the CDR3: TGTGCCAGCAGCTTGGGGGGGACAGCGCTATACCAAGAGACCCAGTACTTC.

This clonotype has just a few counts. The chain employs TRBV4-3 and TRBJ2-3, with 7 bases identical to TRBD2. Germline assignment: CDR1 LGHNA and CDR2 YSLEER. The CDR3 runs 15 residues. V shed 3 bases and J 2 bases; nucleotides not matched to a gene: 5. CDR3 protein: CASSHSSGNTDTQYF. The CDR3 region has the DNA TGCGCCAGCAGCCACTCGAGCGGGAACACAGATACGCAGTATTTT.

The J gene is TRBJ1-1, the V gene TRBV7-8, with 8 positions matching TRBD1. The CDR3 is 17 amino acids. J was trimmed by 5 bases and V by 1 base; bases with no gene match: 12. Germline V gene lookup returns CDR1 SGHVS and CDR2 FQNEAQ. The CDR3 spells CASSLEVWGRGRTEAFF. CDR3 nucleotide sequence: TGTGCCAGCAGCTTAGAAGTGTGGGGCAGGGGGCGGACTGAAGCTTTCTTT.